What follows describes a single T cell receptor (beta chain). This sample is part of a study of control samples from healthy donors and cancer patients. TCRdb's copy holds only in-frame clones and misses some; the assay was immunoSEQ multiplex PCR. The table lists 120,000 to 150,000 clones, 91% of them singletons, with 3.2% in the top ten. Trimming removed 5 bases from V and 0 bases from J, with 13 bases in between. Germline values: CDR1 SEHNR, CDR2 FQNEAQ (reference sequence). CDR3 length: 16 amino acids. J is TRBJ1-4 and V is TRBV7-9; possible D gene TRBD1, 5 bases. Sequencing was performed on blood. The TCR originated in a man younger than 45 in good health. CDR3 region: CASSLRGGATNEKLFF. CDR3 in DNA: TGTGCCAGCAGCCTGCGTGGGGGTGCAACTAATGAAAAACTGTTTTTT. Filled out from reference TRBV7-9 and TRBJ1-4, the complete variable domain reads DTGVSQNPRHKITKRGQNVTFRCDPISEHNRLYWYRQTLGQGPEFLTYFQNEAQLEKSRLLSDRFSAERPKGSFSTLEIQRTEQGDSAMYLCASSLRGGATNEKLFFGSGTQLSVL.